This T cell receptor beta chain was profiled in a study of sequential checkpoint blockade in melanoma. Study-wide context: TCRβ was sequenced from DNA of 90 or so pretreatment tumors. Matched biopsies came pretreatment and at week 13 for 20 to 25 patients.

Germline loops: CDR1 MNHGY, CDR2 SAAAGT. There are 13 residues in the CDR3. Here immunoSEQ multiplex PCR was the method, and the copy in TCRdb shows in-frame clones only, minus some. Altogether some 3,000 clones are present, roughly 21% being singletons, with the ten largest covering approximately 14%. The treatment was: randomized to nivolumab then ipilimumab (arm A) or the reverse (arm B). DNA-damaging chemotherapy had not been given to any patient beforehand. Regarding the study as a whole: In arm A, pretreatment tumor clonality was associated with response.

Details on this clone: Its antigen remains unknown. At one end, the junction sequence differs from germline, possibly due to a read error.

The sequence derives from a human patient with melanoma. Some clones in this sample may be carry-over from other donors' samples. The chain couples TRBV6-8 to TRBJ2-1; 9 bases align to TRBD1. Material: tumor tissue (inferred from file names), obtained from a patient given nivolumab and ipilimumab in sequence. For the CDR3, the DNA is TGTGCCATCAGTGGGGGGACAGGGAATGAGCAGTTCTTC. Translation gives CAISGGTGNEQFF.